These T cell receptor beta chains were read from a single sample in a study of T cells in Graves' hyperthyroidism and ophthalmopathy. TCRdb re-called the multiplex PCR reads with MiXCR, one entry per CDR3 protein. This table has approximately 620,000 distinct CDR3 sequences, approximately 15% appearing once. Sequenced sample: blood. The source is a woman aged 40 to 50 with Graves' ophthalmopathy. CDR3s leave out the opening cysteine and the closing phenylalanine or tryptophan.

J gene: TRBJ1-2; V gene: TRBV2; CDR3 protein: ASSGQEYGYT
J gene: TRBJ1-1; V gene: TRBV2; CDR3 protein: ASGRDRPRANTEAF
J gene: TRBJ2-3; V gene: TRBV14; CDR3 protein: ASSQDPREKIDTQY
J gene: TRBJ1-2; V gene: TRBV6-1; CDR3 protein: ASIPRSGRDYGYT
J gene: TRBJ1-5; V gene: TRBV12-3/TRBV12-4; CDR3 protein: ASSLRPKPQH
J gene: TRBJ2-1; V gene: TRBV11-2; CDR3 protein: ASSLAELAGYNEQF
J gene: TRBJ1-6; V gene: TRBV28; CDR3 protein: ASSLSPGRSPLH
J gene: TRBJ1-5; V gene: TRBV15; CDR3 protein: ATSRTGGGNQPQH
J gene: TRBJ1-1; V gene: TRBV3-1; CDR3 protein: ASSQAGGRTEAF
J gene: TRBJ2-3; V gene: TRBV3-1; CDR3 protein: ASSLGPVPTDTQY
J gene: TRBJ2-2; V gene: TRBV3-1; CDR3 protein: ASSNGQGFTGELF
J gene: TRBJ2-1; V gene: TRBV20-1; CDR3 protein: SVGREPYNEQF
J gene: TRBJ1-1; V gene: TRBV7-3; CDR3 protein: ANSLSENTEAF
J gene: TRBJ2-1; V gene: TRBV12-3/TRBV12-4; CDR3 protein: ASRPSGREQF
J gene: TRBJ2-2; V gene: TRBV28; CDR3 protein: ATTLGSGELF
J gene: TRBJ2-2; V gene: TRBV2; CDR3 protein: ASRPQGSTGELF
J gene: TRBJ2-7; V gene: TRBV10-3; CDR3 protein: AISGTSGTYEQY
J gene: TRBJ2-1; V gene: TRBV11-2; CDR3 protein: ASSLAGGNEQF
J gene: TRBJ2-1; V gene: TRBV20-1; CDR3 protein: SARPPGTLGNEQF
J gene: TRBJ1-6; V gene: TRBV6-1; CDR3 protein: ASRGGAGTPLH
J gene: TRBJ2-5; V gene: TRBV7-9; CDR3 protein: ASSISTGVETQY
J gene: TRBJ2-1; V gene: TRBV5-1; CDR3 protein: ASSFAGSSYNEQF
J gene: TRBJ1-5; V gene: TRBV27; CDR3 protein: ASSFTGAFNQPQH
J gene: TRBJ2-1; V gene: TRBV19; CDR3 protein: ASTRQGILNEQF
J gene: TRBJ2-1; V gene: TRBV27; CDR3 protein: ASSDFRNPTYNEQF
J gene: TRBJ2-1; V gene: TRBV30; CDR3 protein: AWSASSGDLNNEQF
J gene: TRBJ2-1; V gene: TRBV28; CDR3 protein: ASSLHGLAGVRGEQF
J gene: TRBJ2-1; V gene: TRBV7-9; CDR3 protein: ASSPDWDGSGGGDEQF
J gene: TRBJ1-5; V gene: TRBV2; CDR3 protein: ASRRDGNQPQH
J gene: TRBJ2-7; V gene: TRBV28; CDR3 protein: ASSLPWDRGIEQY
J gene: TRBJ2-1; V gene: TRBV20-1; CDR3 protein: SAGLLGQAIREQF
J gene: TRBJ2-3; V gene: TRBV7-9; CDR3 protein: ASSFPDGDTQY
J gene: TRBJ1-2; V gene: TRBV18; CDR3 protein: ASSSDRVNRGYT
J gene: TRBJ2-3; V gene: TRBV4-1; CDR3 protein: ASSQDRTTDTQY
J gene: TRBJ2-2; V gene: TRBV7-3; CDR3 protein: ATRDSGGTGELF
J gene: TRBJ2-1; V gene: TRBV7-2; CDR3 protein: ASSSTSGTANEQF
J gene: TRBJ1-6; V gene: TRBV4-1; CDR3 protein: ASSLTGLNSPLH
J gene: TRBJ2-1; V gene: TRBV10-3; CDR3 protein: AISEGPYNEQF
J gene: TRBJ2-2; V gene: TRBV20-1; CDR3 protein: STRTPNTGELF
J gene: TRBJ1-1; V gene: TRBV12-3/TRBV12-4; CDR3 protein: ASTQGHQNTEAF
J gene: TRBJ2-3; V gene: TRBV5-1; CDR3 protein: ASSLELPTDTQY
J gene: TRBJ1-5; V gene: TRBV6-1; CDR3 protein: ASSDTGEGYQPQH
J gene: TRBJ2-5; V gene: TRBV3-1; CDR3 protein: ASSQEVTREKETQY
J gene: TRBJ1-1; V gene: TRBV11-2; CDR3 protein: ASSPLDLGWDTEAF
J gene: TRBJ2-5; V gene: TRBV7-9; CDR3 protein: ASSLTDLLGQETQY
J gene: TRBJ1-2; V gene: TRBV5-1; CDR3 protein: ASSDPGQTHYGYT
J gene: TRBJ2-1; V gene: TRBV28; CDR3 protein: ASSSTLGQF
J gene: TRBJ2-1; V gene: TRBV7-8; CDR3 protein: ASSSTRGRYNEQF
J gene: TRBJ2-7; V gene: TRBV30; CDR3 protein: AWSRETYEQY
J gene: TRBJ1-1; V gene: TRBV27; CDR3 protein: ASRLQGAVTEAF
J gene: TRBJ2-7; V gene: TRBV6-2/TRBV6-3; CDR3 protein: ASIMGTSRGEQY
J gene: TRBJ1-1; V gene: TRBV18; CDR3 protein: ASSPGVAIGYTEAF